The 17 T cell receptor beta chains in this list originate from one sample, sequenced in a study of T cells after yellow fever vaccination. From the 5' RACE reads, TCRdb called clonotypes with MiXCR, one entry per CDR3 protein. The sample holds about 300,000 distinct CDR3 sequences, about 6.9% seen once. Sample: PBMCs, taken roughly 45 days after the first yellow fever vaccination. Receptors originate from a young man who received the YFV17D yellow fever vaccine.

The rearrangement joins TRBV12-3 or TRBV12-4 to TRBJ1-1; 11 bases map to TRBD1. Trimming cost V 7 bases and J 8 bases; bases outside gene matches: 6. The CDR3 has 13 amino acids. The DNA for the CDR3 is TGTGCCAGCACCCGGGGACAGGGGGGCGAAGCTTTCTTT. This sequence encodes CASTRGQGGEAFF.

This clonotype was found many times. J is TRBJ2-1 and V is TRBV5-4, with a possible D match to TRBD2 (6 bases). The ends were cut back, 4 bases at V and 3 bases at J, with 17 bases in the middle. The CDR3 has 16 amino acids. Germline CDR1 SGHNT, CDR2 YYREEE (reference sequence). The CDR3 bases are TGTGCCAGCAGCCCCCCAAGGAGCGGGTACTACAATGAGCAGTTCTTC. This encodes CASSPPRSGYYNEQFF. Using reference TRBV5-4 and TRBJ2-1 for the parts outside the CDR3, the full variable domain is ETGVTQSPTHLIKTRGQQVTLRCSSQSGHNTVSWYQQALGQGPQFIFQYYREEENGRGNFPPRFSGLQFPNYSSELNVNALELDDSALYLCASSPPRSGYYNEQFFGPGTRLTVL.

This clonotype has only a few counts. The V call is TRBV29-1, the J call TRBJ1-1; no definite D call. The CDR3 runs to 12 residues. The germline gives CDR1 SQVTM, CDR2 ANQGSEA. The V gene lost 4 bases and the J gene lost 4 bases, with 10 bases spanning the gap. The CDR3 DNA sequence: TGCAGCGTTGCTGGGGATCCCACTGAAGCTTTCTTT. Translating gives CSVAGDPTEAFF.

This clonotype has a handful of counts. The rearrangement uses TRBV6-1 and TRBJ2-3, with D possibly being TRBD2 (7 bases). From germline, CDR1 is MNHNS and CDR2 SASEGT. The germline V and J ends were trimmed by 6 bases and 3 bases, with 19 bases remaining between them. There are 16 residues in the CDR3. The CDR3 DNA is TGTGCCAGCAGAAGGCAAGGGGGAGGGCGGACAGATACGCAGTATTTT. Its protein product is CASRRQGGGRTDTQYF.

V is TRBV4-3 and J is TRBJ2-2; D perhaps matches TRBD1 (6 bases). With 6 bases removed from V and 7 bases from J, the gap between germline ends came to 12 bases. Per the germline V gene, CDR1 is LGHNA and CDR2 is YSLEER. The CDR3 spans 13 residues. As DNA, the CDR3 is TGCGCCAGCAGACGAACGGGACACGGGGAGCTGTTTTTT. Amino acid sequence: CASRRTGHGELFF.

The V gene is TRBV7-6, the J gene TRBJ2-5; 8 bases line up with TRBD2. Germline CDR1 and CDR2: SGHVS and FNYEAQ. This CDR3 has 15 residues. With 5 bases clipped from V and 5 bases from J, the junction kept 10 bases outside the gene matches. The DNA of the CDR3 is TGTGCCAGCAGCCCTAGCGGGTTCCCCGGGGAGACCCAGTACTTC. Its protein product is CASSPSGFPGETQYF.

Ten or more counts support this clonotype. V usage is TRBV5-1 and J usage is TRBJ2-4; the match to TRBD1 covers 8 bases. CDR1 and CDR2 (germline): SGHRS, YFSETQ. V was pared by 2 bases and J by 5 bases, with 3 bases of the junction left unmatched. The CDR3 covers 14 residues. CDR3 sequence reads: CASSFATGENIQYF. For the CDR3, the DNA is TGCGCCAGCAGCTTCGCGACAGGGGAAAACATTCAGTACTTC.

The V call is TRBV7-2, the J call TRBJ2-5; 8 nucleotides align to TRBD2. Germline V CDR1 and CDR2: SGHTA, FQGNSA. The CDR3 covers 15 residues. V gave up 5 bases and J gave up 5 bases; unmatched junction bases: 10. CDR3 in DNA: TGTGCCAGCAGCCCGGGGGGGCCGCCTTTCGAGACCCAGTACTTC. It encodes CASSPGGPPFETQYF.

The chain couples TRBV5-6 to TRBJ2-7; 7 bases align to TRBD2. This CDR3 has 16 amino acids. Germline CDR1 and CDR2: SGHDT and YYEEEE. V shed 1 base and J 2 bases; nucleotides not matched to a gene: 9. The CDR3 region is CASSLFGAGTPYEQYV. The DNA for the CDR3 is TGTGCCAGCAGCTTGTTTGGAGCGGGGACCCCCTACGAGCAGTACGTC.

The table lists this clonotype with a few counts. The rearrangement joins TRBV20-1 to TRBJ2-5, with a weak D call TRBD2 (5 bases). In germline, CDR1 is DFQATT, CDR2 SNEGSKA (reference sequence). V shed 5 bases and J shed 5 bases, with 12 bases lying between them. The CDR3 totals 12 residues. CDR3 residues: CSAGTRVETQYF. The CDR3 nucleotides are TGCAGTGCTGGCACTAGGGTGGAGACCCAGTACTTC.

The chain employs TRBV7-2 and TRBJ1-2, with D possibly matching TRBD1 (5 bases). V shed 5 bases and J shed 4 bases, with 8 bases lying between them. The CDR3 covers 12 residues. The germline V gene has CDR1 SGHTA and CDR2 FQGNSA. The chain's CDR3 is CASSPTAYGYTF. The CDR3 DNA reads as TGTGCCAGCAGCCCGACAGCCTATGGCTACACCTTC.

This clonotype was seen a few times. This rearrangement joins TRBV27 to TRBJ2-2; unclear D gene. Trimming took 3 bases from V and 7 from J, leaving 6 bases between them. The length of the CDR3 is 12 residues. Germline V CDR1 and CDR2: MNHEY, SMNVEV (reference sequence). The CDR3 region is CASSFPSGELFF. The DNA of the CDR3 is TGTGCCAGCAGTTTCCCTAGCGGGGAGCTGTTTTTT.

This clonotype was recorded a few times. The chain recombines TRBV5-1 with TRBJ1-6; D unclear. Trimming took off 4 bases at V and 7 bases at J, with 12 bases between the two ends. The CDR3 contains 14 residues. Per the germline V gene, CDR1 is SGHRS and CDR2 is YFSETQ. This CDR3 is CASSIGSGNSPLHF. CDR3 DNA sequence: TGCGCCAGCAGCATTGGTTCGGGAAATTCACCCCTCCACTTT.

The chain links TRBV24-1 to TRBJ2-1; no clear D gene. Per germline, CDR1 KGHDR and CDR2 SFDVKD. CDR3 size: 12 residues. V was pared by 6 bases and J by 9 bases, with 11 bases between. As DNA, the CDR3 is TGTGCCACCAGTACCCTTTTCGGTGAGCAGTTCTTC. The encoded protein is CATSTLFGEQFF.

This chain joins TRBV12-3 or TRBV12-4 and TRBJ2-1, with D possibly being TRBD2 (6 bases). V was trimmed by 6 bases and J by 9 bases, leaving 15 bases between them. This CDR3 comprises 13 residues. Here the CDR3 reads CASSPAGGSEQFF. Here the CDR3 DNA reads TGTGCCAGCAGCCCCGCCGGGGGAAGTGAGCAGTTCTTC.

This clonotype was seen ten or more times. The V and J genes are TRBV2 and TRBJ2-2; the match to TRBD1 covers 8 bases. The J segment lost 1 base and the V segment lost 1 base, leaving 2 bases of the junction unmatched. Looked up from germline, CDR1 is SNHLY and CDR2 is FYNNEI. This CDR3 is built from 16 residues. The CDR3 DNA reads TGTGCCAGCAGTGAAGGGACAGGGTTGAACACCGGGGAGCTGTTTTTT. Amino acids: CASSEGTGLNTGELFF.

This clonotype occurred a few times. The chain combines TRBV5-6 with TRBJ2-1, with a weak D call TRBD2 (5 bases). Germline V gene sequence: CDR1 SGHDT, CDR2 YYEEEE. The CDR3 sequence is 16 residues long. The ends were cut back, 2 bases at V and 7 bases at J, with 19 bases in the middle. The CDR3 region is CASSLMLEPSLNEQFF. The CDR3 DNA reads TGTGCCAGCAGCTTAATGCTGGAGCCTAGCCTTAATGAGCAGTTCTTC.